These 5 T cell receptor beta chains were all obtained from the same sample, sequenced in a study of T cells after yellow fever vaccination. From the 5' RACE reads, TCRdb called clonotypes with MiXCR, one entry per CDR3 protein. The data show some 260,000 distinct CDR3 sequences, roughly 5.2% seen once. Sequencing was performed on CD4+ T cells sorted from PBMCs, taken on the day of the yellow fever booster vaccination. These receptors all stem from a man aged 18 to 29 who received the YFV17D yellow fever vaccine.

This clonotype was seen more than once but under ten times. As DNA, the CDR3 is TGTGCCAGCAGCGACAGGGGGTCCTGGGGTTCACCCCTCCACTTT. This sequence encodes CASSDRGSWGSPLHF. The chain has TRBV7-3 and TRBJ1-6, with 9 bases aligning to TRBD1. This CDR3 has 15 residues. The V and J ends lost 5 bases and 9 bases, in that order; junction bases with no gene match: 8. Germline V lookup: CDR1 SGHTA, CDR2 FQGTGA.

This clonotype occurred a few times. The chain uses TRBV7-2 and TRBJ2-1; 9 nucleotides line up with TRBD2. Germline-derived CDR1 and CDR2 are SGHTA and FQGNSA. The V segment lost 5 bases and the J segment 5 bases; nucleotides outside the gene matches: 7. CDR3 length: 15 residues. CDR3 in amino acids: CASSPQRGENNEQFF. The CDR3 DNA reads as TGTGCCAGCAGCCCCCAGCGGGGGGAAAACAATGAGCAGTTCTTC.

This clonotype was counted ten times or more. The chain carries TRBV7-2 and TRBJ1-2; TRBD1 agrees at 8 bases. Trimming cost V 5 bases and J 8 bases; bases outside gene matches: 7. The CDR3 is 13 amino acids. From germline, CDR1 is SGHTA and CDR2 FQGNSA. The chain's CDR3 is CASSARQGLGYTF. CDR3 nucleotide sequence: TGTGCCAGCAGCGCACGACAGGGGTTGGGCTACACCTTC. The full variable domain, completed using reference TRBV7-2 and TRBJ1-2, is GAGVSQSPSNKVTEKGKDVELRCDPISGHTALYWYRQSLGQGLEFLIYFQGNSAPDKSGLPSDRFSAERTGGSVSTLTIQRTQQEDSAVYLCASSARQGLGYTFGSGTRLTVV.

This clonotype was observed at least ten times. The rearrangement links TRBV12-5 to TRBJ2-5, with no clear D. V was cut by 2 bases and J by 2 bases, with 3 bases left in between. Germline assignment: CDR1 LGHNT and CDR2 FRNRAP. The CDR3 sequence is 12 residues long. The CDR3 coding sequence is TGTGCTAGTGGTTTGATACAAGAGACCCAGTACTTC. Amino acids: CASGLIQETQYF.

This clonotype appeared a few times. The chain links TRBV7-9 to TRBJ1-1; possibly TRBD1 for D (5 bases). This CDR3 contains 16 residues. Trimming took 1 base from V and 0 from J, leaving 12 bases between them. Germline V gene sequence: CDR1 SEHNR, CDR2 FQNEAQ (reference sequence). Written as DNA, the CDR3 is TGTGCCAGCAGCTTAGGTGTTAAGGGGATGAACACTGAAGCTTTCTTT. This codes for CASSLGVKGMNTEAFF.